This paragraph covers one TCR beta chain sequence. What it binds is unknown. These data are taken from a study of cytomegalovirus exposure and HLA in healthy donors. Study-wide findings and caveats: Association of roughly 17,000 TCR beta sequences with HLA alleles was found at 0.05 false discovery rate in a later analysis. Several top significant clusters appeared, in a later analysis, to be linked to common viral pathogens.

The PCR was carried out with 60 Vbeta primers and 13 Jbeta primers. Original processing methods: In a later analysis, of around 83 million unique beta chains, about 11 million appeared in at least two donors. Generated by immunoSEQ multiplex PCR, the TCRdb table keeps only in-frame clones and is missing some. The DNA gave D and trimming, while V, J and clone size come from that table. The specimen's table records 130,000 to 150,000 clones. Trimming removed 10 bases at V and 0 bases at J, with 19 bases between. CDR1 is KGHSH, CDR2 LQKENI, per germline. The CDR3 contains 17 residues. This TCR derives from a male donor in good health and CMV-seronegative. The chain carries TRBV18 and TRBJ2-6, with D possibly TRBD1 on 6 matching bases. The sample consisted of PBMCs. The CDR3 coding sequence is TGTGCCACGAACAGGGTTAAGGCCTTCTCTGGGGCCAACGTCCTGACTTTC. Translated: CATNRVKAFSGANVLTF.